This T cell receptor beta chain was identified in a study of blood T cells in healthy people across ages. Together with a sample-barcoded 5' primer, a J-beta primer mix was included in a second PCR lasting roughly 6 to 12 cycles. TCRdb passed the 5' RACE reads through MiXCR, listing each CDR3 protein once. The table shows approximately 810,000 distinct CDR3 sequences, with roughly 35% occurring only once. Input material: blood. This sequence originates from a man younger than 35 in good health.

The CDR3 DNA is TGCAGTGCTAGGCGCGGGGGAGATAGCAATCAGCCCCAGCATTTT. As protein: CSARRGGDSNQPQHF. The chain carries TRBV20-1 and TRBJ1-5, with D possibly being TRBD1 (5 bases). The CDR3 is made up of 15 amino acids. V lost 3 bases, J lost 0 bases, and 12 bases lay in between. CDR1 and CDR2 from the germline V gene are DFQATT and SNEGSKA (reference sequence).